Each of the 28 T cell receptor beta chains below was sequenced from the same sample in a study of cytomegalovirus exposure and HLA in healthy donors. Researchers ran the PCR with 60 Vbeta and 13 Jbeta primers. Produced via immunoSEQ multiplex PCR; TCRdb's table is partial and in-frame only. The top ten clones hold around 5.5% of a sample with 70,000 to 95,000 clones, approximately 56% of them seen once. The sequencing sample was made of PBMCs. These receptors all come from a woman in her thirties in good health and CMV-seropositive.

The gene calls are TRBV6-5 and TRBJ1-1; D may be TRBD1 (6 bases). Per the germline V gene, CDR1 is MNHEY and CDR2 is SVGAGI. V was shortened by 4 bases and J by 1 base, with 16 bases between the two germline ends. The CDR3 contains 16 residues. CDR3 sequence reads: CASSLQGVRTNTEAFF. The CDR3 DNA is TGTGCCAGCAGTTTACAGGGCGTAAGAACGAACACTGAAGCTTTCTTT.

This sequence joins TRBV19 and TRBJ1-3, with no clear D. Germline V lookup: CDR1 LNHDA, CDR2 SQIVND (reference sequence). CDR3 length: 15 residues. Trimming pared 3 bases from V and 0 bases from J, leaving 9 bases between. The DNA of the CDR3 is TGTGCCAGTAGTATTTCAGATCTCTCTGGAAACACCATATATTTT. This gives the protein CASSISDLSGNTIYF.

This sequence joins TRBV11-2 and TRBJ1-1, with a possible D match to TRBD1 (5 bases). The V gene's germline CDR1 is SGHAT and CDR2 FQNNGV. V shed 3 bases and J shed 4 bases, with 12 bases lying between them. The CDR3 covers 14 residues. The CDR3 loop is CASSFQGAGTEAFF. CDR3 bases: TGTGCCAGCAGCTTTCAGGGCGCAGGCACTGAAGCTTTCTTT.

The CDR3, as DNA: TGTGCCAGCAGCCTACCGGGACAGGCTTACAATGAGCAGTTCTTC. This encodes CASSLPGQAYNEQFF. The gene calls are TRBV5-4 and TRBJ2-1; 8 nucleotides align to TRBD1. V lost 4 bases to trimming and J lost 4 bases; unmatched junction nucleotides: 7. Germline CDR1 reads SGHNT; CDR2 reads YYREEE (reference sequence). The CDR3 totals 15 residues.

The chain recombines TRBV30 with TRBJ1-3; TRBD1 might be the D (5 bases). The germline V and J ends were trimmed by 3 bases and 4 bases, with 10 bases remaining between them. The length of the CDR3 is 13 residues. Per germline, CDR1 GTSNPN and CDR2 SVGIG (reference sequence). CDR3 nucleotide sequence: TGTGCCTGGAGATGGGGCCCAGGAAACACCATATATTTT. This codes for CAWRWGPGNTIYF.

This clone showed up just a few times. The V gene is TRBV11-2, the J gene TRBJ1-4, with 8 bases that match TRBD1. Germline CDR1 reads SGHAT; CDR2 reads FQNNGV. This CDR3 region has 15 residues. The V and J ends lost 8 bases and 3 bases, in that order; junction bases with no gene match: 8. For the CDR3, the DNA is TGTGCCAGCGCGACCTGGACAGGGCCTAATGAAAAACTGTTTTTT. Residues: CASATWTGPNEKLFF. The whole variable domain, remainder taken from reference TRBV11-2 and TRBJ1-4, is EAGVAQSPRYKIIEKRQSVAFWCNPISGHATLYWYQQILGQGPKLLIQFQNNGVVDDSQLPKDRFSAERLKGVDSTLKIQPAKLEDSAVYLCASATWTGPNEKLFFGSGTQLSVL.

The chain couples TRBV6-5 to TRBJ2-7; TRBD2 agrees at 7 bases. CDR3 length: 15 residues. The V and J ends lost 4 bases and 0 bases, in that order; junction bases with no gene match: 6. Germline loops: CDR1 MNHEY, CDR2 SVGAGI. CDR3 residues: CASSSRGTSSYEQYF. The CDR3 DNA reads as TGTGCCAGCAGTTCGCGGGGGACCTCCTCCTACGAGCAGTACTTC.

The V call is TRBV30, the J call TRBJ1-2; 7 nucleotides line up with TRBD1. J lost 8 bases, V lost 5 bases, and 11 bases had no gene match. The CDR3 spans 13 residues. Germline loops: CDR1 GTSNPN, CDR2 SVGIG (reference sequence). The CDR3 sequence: CAWELQGLRGYTF. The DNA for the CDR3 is TGTGCCTGGGAACTACAGGGGCTGAGGGGCTACACCTTC. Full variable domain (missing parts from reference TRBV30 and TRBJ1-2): SQTIHQWPATLVQPVGSPLSLECTVEGTSNPNLYWYRQAAGRGLQLLFYSVGIGQISSEVPQNLSASRPQDRQFILSSKKLLLSDSGFYLCAWELQGLRGYTFGSGTRLTVV.

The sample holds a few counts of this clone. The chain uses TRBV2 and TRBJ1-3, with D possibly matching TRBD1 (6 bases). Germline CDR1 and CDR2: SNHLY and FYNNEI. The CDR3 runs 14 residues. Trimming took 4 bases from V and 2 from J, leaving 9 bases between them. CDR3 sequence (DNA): TGTGCCAGCAGTGGGACAGCAACTGGAAACACCATATATTTT. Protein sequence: CASSGTATGNTIYF.

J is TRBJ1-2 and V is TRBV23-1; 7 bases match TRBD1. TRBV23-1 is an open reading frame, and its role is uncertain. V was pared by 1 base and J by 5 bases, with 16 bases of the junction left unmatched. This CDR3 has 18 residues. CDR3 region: CASSQCPSPDRSFYGYTF. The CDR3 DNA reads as TGCGCCAGCAGTCAATGCCCCTCACCGGACAGGTCCTTTTATGGCTACACCTTC.

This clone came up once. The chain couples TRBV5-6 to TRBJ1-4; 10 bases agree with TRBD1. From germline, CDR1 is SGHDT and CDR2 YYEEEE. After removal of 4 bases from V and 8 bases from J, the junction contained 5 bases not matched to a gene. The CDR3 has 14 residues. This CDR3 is CASSLGQGGEKLFF. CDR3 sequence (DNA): TGTGCCAGCAGCCTAGGACAGGGGGGCGAAAAACTGTTTTTT.

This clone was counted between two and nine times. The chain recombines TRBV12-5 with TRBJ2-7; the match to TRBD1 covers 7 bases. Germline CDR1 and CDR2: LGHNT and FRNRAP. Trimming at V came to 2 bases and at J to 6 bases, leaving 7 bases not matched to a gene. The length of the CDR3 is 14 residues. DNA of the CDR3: TGTGCTAGTGGTTTGCCCCTTACAGGGGCCGAGCAGTACTTC. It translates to CASGLPLTGAEQYF. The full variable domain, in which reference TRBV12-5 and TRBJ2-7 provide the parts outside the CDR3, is DARVTQTPRHKVTEMGQEVTMRCQPILGHNTVFWYRQTMMQGLELLAYFRNRAPLDDSGMPKDRFSAEMPDATLATLKIQPSEPRDSAVYFCASGLPLTGAEQYFGPGTRLTVT.

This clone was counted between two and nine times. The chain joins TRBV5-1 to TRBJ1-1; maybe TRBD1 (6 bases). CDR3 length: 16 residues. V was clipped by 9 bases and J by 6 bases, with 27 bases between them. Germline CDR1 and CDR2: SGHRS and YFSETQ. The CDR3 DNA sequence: TGCGCCACCCAGCTTGGGTTCTCAGGGGATAGGGCTGAAGCTTTCTTT. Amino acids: CATQLGFSGDRAEAFF.

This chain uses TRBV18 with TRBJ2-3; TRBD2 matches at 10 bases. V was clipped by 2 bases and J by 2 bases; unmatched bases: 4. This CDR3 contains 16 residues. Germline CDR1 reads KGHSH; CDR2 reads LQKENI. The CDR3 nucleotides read TGTGCCAGCTCACCAATCAGCGGGGGGGCCACAGATACGCAGTATTTT. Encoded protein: CASSPISGGATDTQYF.

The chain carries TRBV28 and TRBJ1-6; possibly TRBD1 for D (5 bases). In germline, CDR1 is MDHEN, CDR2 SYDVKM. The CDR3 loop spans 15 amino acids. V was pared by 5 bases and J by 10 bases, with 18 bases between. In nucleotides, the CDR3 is TGTGCCAGCAGTGCATCATTGGGGCCGCAATCACCCCTCCACTTT. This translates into CASSASLGPQSPLHF.

The chain's CDR3 is CASSLERGGHQNSYEQYF. The CDR3 nucleotides read TGTGCCAGCAGCTTAGAAAGAGGGGGACATCAAAACTCCTACGAGCAGTACTTC. The chain is built from TRBV11-3 and TRBJ2-7; possibly TRBD1 for D (6 bases). Per the germline V gene, CDR1 is SGHNT and CDR2 is YENEEA. The CDR3 runs 18 residues. Trimming removed 0 bases at V and 0 bases at J, with 18 bases between. Based on the CDR3 plus reference TRBV11-3 and TRBJ2-7, the full variable domain is EAGVVQSPRYKIIEKKQPVAFWCNPISGHNTLYWYLQNLGQGPELLIRYENEEAVDDSQLPKDRFSAERLKGVDSTLKIQPAELGDSAVYLCASSLERGGHQNSYEQYFGPGTRLTVT.

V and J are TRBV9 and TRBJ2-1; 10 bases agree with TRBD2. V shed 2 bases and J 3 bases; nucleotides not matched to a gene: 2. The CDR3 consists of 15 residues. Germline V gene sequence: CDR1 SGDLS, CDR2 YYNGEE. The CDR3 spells CASSVLAGDYNEQFF. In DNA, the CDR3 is TGTGCCAGCAGCGTCCTAGCGGGGGACTACAATGAGCAGTTCTTC.

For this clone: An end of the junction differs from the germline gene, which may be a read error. The CDR3, as DNA: TGTTCCAGCAGCCGCGGGACAGGTCAAGAGACCCAGTACTTC. It yields the protein CSSSRGTGQETQYF. V is TRBV7-9 and J is TRBJ2-5; 8 bases agree with TRBD1. Germline V lookup: CDR1 SEHNR, CDR2 FQNEAQ (reference sequence). CDR3 length: 14 residues.

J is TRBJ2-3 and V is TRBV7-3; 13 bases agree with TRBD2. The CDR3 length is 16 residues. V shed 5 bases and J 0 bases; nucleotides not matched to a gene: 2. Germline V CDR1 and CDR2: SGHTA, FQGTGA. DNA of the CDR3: TGTGCCAGCAGCACACTAGCGGGGGGGAGCACAGATACGCAGTATTTT. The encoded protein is CASSTLAGGSTDTQYF.

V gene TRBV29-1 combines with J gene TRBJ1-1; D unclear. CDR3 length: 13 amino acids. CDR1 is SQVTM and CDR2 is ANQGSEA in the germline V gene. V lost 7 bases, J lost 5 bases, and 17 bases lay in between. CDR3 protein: CSAQEALQTEAFF. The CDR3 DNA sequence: TGCAGCGCCCAGGAGGCCTTGCAGACTGAAGCTTTCTTT.

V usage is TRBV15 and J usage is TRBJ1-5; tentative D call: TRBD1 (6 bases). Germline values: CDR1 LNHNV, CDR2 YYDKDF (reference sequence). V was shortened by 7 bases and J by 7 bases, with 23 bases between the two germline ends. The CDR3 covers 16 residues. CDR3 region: CATNLSRGAVGQPQHF. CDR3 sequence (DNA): TGTGCCACCAACCTTAGTCGGGGGGCGGTTGGGCAGCCCCAGCATTTT.

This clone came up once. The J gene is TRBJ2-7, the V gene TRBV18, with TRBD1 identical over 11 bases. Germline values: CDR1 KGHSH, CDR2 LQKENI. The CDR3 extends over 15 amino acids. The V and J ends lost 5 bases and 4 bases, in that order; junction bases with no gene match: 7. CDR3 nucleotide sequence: TGTGCCAGCTCAGCCGGGACAGGGGGTTTGTACGAGCAGTACTTC. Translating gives CASSAGTGGLYEQYF.

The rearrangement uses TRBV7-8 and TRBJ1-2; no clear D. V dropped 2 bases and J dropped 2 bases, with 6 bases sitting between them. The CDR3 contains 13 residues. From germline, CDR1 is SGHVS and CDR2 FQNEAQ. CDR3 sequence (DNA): TGTGCCAGCAGCTTAAGCAGGAACTATGGCTACACCTTC. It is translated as CASSLSRNYGYTF.

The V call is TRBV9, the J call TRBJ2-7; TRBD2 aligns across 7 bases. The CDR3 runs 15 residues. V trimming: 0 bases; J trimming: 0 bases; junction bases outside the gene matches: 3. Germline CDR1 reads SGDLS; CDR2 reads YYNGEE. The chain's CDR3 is CASSVASGPSYEQYF. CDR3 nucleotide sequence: TGTGCCAGCAGCGTAGCTAGCGGACCCTCCTACGAGCAGTACTTC.

CDR3 nucleotides: TGTGCCAGCAGCGTAGGACTAGCGGGGCTCACAGATACGCAGTATTTT. Its translation: CASSVGLAGLTDTQYF. V gene TRBV9 combines with J gene TRBJ2-3; 11 nucleotides match TRBD2. The CDR3 has 16 amino acids. CDR1 and CDR2 from the germline V gene are SGDLS and YYNGEE. V was pared by 0 bases and J by 2 bases, with 2 bases of the junction left unmatched.

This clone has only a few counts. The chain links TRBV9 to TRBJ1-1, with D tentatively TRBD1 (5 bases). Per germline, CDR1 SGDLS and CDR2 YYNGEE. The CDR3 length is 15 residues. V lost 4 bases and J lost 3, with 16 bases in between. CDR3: CASSTRSGRDTEAFF. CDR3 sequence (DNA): TGTGCCAGCAGCACCCGTTCAGGGAGGGACACTGAAGCTTTCTTT.

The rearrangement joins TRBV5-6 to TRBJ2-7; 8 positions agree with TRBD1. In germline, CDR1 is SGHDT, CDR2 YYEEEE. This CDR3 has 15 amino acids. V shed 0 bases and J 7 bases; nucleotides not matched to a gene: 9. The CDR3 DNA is TGTGCCAGCAGCTTGGCCCCGACAGGGGTGGAAGAGCAGTACTTC. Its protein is CASSLAPTGVEEQYF.

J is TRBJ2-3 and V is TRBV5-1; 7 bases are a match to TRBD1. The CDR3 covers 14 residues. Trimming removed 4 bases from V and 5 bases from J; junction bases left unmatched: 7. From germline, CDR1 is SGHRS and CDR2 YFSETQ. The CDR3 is CASSPGTVGDTQYF. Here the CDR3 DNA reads TGCGCCAGCAGCCCCGGGACAGTGGGAGATACGCAGTATTTT.